These 27 T cell receptor beta chains were all obtained from the same sample, sequenced in a study of T cell responses to AZD1222 COVID-19 vaccine. TCRdb keeps only in-frame clones here, not all; method: immunoSEQ multiplex PCR. The sample contains some 120,000 clones, roughly 90% of which appear only once. The sequencing here drew on peripheral blood, taken 28 days after the second AZD1222 dose. The receptor set was obtained from an adult who received the AZD1222 COVID-19 vaccine.

CDR3: CASSRGGGREYNEQFF. The CDR3 DNA sequence: TGTGCCAGCAGCCGGGGCGGCGGGAGAGAGTACAATGAGCAGTTCTTC. The rearrangement uses TRBV11-2 and TRBJ2-1; 7 nucleotides match TRBD2. Germline trimming cut 5 bases from V and 4 bases from J; bases unmatched to any gene: 11. Germline assignment: CDR1 SGHAT and CDR2 FQNNGV. The CDR3 length is 16 residues.

The V and J genes are TRBV12-5 and TRBJ1-1; perhaps TRBD1 as D (6 bases). The CDR3 is 14 residues long. Germline loops: CDR1 LGHNT, CDR2 FRNRAP. Trimming left V 4 bases short and J 4 bases short, with 13 bases between. CDR3 sequence reads: CASGSTGPVTEAFF. DNA of the CDR3: TGTGCTAGTGGTTCCACAGGGCCTGTCACTGAAGCTTTCTTT.

This chain connects TRBV3-1 (or the pseudogene TRBV3-2) to TRBJ2-3; D remains unclear. Germline V gene sequence: CDR1 LGHDT, CDR2 YNNKEL (reference sequence). V was pared by 2 bases and J by 5 bases, with 11 bases between. This CDR3 spans 14 amino acids. CDR3 protein: CASSQIPLGDTQYF. Here the CDR3 DNA reads TGTGCCAGCAGCCAAATACCCCTTGGAGATACGCAGTATTTT.

This chain links TRBV24-1 with TRBJ2-5; tentatively, D is TRBD1 or TRBD2 (5 bases each). Deletions cut 4 bases from V and 0 bases from J, with 11 bases between. CDR1 KGHDR and CDR2 SFDVKD come from the germline V gene. The length of the CDR3 is 15 residues. The CDR3: CATSDPGRNQETQYF. CDR3 DNA: TGTGCCACCAGTGACCCGGGACGGAACCAAGAGACCCAGTACTTC.

V usage is TRBV28 and J usage is TRBJ2-3; D uncertain. This CDR3 spans 15 amino acids. CDR1 and CDR2 (germline): MDHEN, SYDVKM. Between the trimmed V and J ends, which lost 7 bases and 4 bases, there was a span of 18 bases. The CDR3 region is CASTLTLGLADTQYF. CDR3 DNA: TGTGCCAGCACCCTGACCCTAGGGCTGGCAGATACGCAGTATTTT. The full variable domain, completed using reference TRBV28 and TRBJ2-3, is DVKVTQSSRYLVKRTGEKVFLECVQDMDHENMFWYRQDPGLGLRLIYFSYDVKMKEKGDIPEGYSVSREKKERFSLILESASTNQTSMYLCASTLTLGLADTQYFGPGTRLTVL.

The rearrangement links TRBV6-5 to TRBJ1-1; unclear D gene. CDR1 and CDR2 from the germline V gene are MNHEY and SVGAGI. This CDR3 contains 14 residues. V was pared by 8 bases and J by 1 base, with 14 bases between. The CDR3 loop is CASRAGGENTEAFF. The CDR3 coding sequence is TGTGCCAGCCGGGCAGGTGGAGAGAACACTGAAGCTTTCTTT.

V is TRBV2 and J is TRBJ2-1; D is unclear. V shed 4 bases and J shed 2 bases, with 12 bases lying between them. The CDR3 consists of 15 residues. Germline CDR1 reads SNHLY; CDR2 reads FYNNEI. The CDR3 spells CASSAHSSTYNEQFF. The CDR3 DNA is TGTGCCAGCAGTGCCCACTCCTCAACCTACAATGAGCAGTTCTTC.

The V gene is TRBV27, the J gene TRBJ1-6, with D unresolved. Germline V lookup: CDR1 MNHEY, CDR2 SMNVEV (reference sequence). Trimming stripped 2 bases from V and 11 bases from J, with 10 bases between. This CDR3 comprises 13 residues. CDR3 region: CASSLRGMAPLHF. CDR3 nucleotide sequence: TGTGCCAGCAGTTTAAGAGGGATGGCACCCCTCCACTTT.

This clone was observed a few times. This chain links TRBV6-1 with TRBJ2-7; maybe TRBD1 (5 bases). The germline V and J ends were trimmed by 2 bases and 4 bases, with 12 bases remaining between them. Germline values: CDR1 MNHNS, CDR2 SASEGT. This CDR3 is 14 amino acids long. In DNA form, the CDR3 reads TGTGCCAGCAGTGAATCAGGGAATTTATACGAGCAGTACTTC. As protein: CASSESGNLYEQYF.

V and J are TRBV7-9 and TRBJ2-2, with a possible D match to TRBD1 (5 bases). The ends were cut back, 5 bases at V and 0 bases at J, with 13 bases in the middle. From germline, CDR1 is SEHNR and CDR2 FQNEAQ (reference sequence). The CDR3 has 16 residues. Here the CDR3 reads CASSPADNSNTGELFF. The CDR3 region has the DNA TGTGCCAGCAGCCCTGCGGACAACTCGAACACCGGGGAGCTGTTTTTT.

The CDR3 spells CASSHRKGAAGANVLTF. CDR3 nucleotide sequence: TGTGCCAGCAGTCATAGGAAAGGGGCAGCTGGGGCCAACGTCCTGACTTTC. The rearrangement uses TRBV27 and TRBJ2-6; D is possibly TRBD1 (5 bases). Trimming took 5 bases from V and 2 from J, leaving 16 bases between them. CDR1 is MNHEY, CDR2 SMNVEV, per germline (reference sequence). This CDR3 comprises 17 residues.

The chain recombines TRBV14 with TRBJ1-1, with D hard to call. V lost 4 bases and J 1 base, leaving 10 bases between the germline ends. The CDR3 loop spans 14 amino acids. Germline V gives CDR1 SGHDN, CDR2 FVKESK. The CDR3 loop is CASSLHQANTEAFF. In DNA form, the CDR3 reads TGTGCCAGCAGCCTGCATCAAGCGAACACTGAAGCTTTCTTT.

CDR3 region: CASSEYYEQYF. Here the CDR3 DNA reads TGTGCCAGCAGCGAGTACTACGAGCAGTACTTC. V and J are TRBV7-2 and TRBJ2-7; D call uncertain. This CDR3 has 11 amino acids. CDR1 is SGHTA, CDR2 FQGNSA, per germline. V gave up 5 bases and J gave up 3 bases, with 5 bases separating them.

The chain has TRBV28 and TRBJ2-5, with D maybe TRBD2 (5 bases). Germline V gene sequence: CDR1 MDHEN, CDR2 SYDVKM. V lost 7 bases and J 5 bases, leaving 17 bases between the germline ends. This CDR3 is 14 amino acids long. CDR3 sequence (DNA): TGTGCCAGCACAGAAGGGCGGGCTCAGGAGACCCAGTACTTC. This gives the protein CASTEGRAQETQYF.

This clone was seen just once. The chain recombines TRBV6-5 with TRBJ2-7; no firm D call. Between the trimmed V and J ends, which lost 8 bases and 3 bases, there was a span of 8 bases. Germline values: CDR1 MNHEY, CDR2 SVGAGI. The CDR3 has 11 residues. The CDR3 nucleotides are TGTGCCAGCCGCGGCGGCTACGAGCAGTACTTC. It translates to CASRGGYEQYF.

This clone was seen once. The chain carries TRBV18 and TRBJ2-1; D unclear. Germline lookup yields CDR1 KGHSH and CDR2 LQKENI. The CDR3 length is 15 residues. The germline V and J ends were trimmed by 0 bases and 5 bases, with 11 bases remaining between them. The CDR3 here is CASSPPVLQNNEQFF. In nucleotides, the CDR3 is TGTGCCAGCTCACCACCGGTACTGCAAAACAATGAGCAGTTCTTC.

The chain carries TRBV3-1 (or the pseudogene TRBV3-2) and TRBJ2-1; either TRBD1 or TRBD2 may supply D (5 bases each). The ends were cut back, 0 bases at V and 2 bases at J, with 11 bases in the middle. This CDR3 is built from 16 residues. Germline V lookup: CDR1 LGHDT, CDR2 YNNKEL (reference sequence). In DNA form, the CDR3 reads TGTGCCAGCAGCCAAGATTCGGGACCGACCTACAATGAGCAGTTCTTC. Protein: CASSQDSGPTYNEQFF.

The chain joins TRBV6-5 to TRBJ2-5, with D possibly being TRBD2 (6 bases). The CDR3 is 13 amino acids. Germline-derived CDR1 and CDR2 are MNHEY and SVGAGI. The V end was cut by 5 bases, the J end by 7 bases, with 14 bases between. The CDR3 nucleotides are TGTGCCAGCAGTACGGACTACCGAGGGACCCAGTACTTC. This encodes CASSTDYRGTQYF.

The gene calls are TRBV4-1 and TRBJ1-2, with TRBD1 as a possible D gene (6 bases). V lost 3 bases to trimming and J lost 4 bases, with 30 bases between them. From germline, CDR1 is MGHRA and CDR2 YSYEKL. The CDR3 runs 20 residues. The CDR3 reads CASSHLLGRTELLLGYGYTF. The CDR3 bases are TGCGCCAGCAGCCACCTACTAGGTCGGACAGAGTTACTTCTAGGCTATGGCTACACCTTC.

This chain links TRBV2 with TRBJ2-7; 10 positions match TRBD2. There are 14 residues in the CDR3. The V and J ends lost 8 bases and 3 bases, in that order; junction bases with no gene match: 7. Germline-derived CDR1 and CDR2 are SNHLY and FYNNEI. As DNA, the CDR3 is TGTGCCAGCCGATCTAGCGGGGGTTACTACGAGCAGTACTTC. Protein: CASRSSGGYYEQYF.

The chain is built from TRBV3-1 (or the pseudogene TRBV3-2) and TRBJ1-2; 7 bases map to TRBD1. The junction had 8 bases not matched to a gene; V was cut back by 6 bases and J by 7 bases. Germline V gives CDR1 LGHDT, CDR2 YNNKEL (reference sequence). The CDR3 has 13 residues. The CDR3 reads CASRPTGLSGYTF. The CDR3 region has the DNA TGTGCCAGCAGACCGACAGGGCTGTCTGGCTACACCTTC.

This sequence joins TRBV7-2 and TRBJ1-1; TRBD1 matches 12 bases. Trimming cost V 5 bases and J 6 bases; bases outside gene matches: 7. The CDR3 runs to 15 residues. In germline, CDR1 is SGHTA, CDR2 FQGNSA. The CDR3 DNA is TGTGCCAGCAGCCCCGGGACAGGGGGCATCTCTGAAGCTTTCTTT. Amino acid sequence: CASSPGTGGISEAFF.

The genes are TRBV11-2 and TRBJ2-5, with 11 bases identical to TRBD1. Germline assignment: CDR1 SGHAT and CDR2 FQNNGV. The CDR3 is 16 residues long. V was pared by 5 bases and J by 4 bases, with 9 bases of the junction left unmatched. CDR3 DNA: TGTGCCAGCAGCCCCCGGACAGGGGGCGCGGGAGAGACCCAGTACTTC. Protein product: CASSPRTGGAGETQYF. Using reference TRBV11-2 and TRBJ2-5 for the parts outside the CDR3, the full variable domain is EAGVAQSPRYKIIEKRQSVAFWCNPISGHATLYWYQQILGQGPKLLIQFQNNGVVDDSQLPKDRFSAERLKGVDSTLKIQPAKLEDSAVYLCASSPRTGGAGETQYFGPGTRLLVL.

This chain connects TRBV15 to TRBJ2-1; perhaps TRBD1 as D (6 bases). CDR1 is LNHNV and CDR2 is YYDKDF in the germline V gene (reference sequence). V gave up 0 bases and J gave up 9 bases, with 15 bases separating them. CDR3 size: 15 residues. CDR3 region: CATSRDRTQGFEQFF. In DNA form, the CDR3 reads TGTGCCACCAGCAGAGATCGCACTCAGGGGTTTGAGCAGTTCTTC.

The chain uses TRBV2 and TRBJ2-2; D is unresolved. Trimming took 4 bases from V and 6 from J, leaving 6 bases between them. The CDR3 consists of 12 residues. Germline CDR1 is SNHLY and CDR2 is FYNNEI. The CDR3 protein is CASSGISGELFF. The DNA for the CDR3 is TGTGCCAGCAGTGGTATCTCCGGGGAGCTGTTTTTT.

The chain uses TRBV10-1 and TRBJ2-3; the match to TRBD2 covers 8 bases. V gave up 3 bases and J gave up 3 bases; unmatched junction bases: 17. CDR3 size: 19 residues. CDR1 and CDR2 from the germline V gene are WNHNN and SYGVQD (reference sequence). CDR3 coding DNA: TGCGCCAGCAGTGACGAGGTGCGGGGGGACGCGGGGTTTACAGATACGCAGTATTTT. The encoded protein is CASSDEVRGDAGFTDTQYF.

This chain connects TRBV12-3 or TRBV12-4 to TRBJ1-2; D uncertain. Between the trimmed V and J ends, which lost 4 bases and 2 bases, there was a span of 5 bases. The CDR3 loop spans 12 amino acids. The CDR3 sequence is CASSYGNYGYTF. CDR3 nucleotide sequence: TGTGCCAGCAGTTATGGGAACTATGGCTACACCTTC.